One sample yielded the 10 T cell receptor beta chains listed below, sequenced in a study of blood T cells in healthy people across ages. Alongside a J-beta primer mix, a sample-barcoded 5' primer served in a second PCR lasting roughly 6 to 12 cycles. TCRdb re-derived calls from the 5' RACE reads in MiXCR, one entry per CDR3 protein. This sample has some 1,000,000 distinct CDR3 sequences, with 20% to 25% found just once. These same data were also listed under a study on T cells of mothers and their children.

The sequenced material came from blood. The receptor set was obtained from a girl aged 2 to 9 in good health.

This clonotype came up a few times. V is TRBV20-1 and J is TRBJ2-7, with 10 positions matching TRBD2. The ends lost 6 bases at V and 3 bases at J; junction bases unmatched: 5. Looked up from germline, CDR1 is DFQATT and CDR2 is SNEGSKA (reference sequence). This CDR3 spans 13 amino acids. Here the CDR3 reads CSAWTSGNYEQYF. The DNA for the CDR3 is TGCAGTGCGTGGACTAGCGGAAACTACGAGCAGTACTTC.

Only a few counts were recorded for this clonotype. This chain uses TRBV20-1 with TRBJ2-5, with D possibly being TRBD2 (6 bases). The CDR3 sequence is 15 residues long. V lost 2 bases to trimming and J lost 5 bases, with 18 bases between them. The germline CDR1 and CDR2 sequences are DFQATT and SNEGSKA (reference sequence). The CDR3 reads CSARQRASLRETQYF. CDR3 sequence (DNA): TGCAGTGCTAGACAGCGGGCCTCTCTTAGGGAGACCCAGTACTTC.

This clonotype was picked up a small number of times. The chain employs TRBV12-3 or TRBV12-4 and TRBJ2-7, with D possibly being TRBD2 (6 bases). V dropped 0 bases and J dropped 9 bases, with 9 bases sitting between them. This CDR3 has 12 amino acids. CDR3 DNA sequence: TGTGCCAGCAGTTTAGCGCTCGGGGGGCAGTACTTC. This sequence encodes CASSLALGGQYF.

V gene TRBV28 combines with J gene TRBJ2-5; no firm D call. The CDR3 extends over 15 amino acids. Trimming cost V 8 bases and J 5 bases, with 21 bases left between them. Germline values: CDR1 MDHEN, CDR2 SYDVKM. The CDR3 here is CASSTYDGVSETQYF. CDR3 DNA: TGTGCCAGCTCAACCTACGACGGAGTTTCTGAGACCCAGTACTTC.

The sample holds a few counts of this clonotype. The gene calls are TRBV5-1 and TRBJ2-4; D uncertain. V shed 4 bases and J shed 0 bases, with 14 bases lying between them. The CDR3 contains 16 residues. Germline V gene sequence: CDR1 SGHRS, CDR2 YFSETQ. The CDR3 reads CASSPNYGLAKNIQYF. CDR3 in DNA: TGCGCCAGCAGCCCCAACTATGGCCTAGCCAAAAACATTCAGTACTTC.

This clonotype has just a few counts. This CDR3 reads CSATDLAGGREQYF. CDR3 nucleotide sequence: TGCAGTGCTACCGATTTAGCGGGAGGACGCGAGCAGTACTTC. The chain recombines TRBV20-1 with TRBJ2-7, with 10 bases that match TRBD2. V shed 4 bases, J shed 6 bases, and the junction held 9 bases outside the gene matches. This CDR3 comprises 14 residues. Germline-derived CDR1 and CDR2 are DFQATT and SNEGSKA (reference sequence).

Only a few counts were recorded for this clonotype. CDR3 sequence: CSVRGRVETDGYTF. Here the CDR3 DNA reads TGCAGTGTACGGGGGAGGGTAGAAACTGATGGCTACACCTTC. The chain employs TRBV20-1 and TRBJ1-2, with D possibly being TRBD1 (5 bases). The ends were cut back, 7 bases at V and 6 bases at J, with 21 bases in the middle. Germline loops: CDR1 DFQATT, CDR2 SNEGSKA (reference sequence). This CDR3 has 14 amino acids.

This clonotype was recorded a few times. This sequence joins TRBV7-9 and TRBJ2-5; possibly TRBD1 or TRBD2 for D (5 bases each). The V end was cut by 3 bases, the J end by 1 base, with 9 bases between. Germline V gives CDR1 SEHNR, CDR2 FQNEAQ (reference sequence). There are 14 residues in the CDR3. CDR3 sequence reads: CASSFLGTQETQYF. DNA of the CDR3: TGTGCCAGCAGCTTTTTGGGGACCCAAGAGACCCAGTACTTC.

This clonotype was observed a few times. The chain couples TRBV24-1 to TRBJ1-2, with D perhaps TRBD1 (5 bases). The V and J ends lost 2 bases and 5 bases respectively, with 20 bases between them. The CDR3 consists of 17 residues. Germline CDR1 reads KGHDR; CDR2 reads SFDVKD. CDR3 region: CATSDSPGASERYGYTF. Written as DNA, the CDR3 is TGTGCCACCAGTGATTCCCCCGGGGCGAGTGAGCGATATGGCTACACCTTC.

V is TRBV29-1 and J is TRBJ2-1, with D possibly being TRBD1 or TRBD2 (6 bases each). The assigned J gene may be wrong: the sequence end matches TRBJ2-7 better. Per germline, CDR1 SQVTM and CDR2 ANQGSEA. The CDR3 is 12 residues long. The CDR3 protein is CSASRGGYEQYF. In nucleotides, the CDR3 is TGCAGCGCCTCCAGGGGAGGCTACGAGCAGTACTTC.